The entry below gives a single T cell receptor beta chain sequence along with its context. Its antigen remains unknown. The data stem from a study of vaccination and CD4 T cells after COVID-19. Study-wide background: Collection of post-vaccine samples followed dose two by a median about 72 days, spanning a range of 14 to 241.

V lost 2 bases and J 5 bases, leaving 9 bases between the germline ends. The CDR3 totals 13 residues. The V gene's germline CDR1 is LNHNV and CDR2 YYDKDF (reference sequence). Scientists ran DNA taken from cultured CD4+ T cells through the Oncomine TCR Beta short-read assay for sequencing. TCRdb reanalysed the PCR reads using MiXCR and keeps one entry per CDR3 protein. The sample records under 25,000 distinct CDR3 sequences, about 53% being singletons. Regarding treatment: 10-day PBMC culture with coronavirus spike peptide pools or control peptides (ViraFEST assay). Source material: CD4+ T cells from blood, cultured in vitro. The chain is built from TRBV15 and TRBJ2-5, with D unclear. The sequence derives from a human donor who had recovered from COVID-19. The CDR3 here is CATSRNLLETQYF. Here the CDR3 DNA reads TGTGCCACCAGCAGAAACTTGTTGGAGACCCAGTACTTC.